Given below is one T cell receptor beta chain in context. The record originates from a study of blood T cell repertoires in COVID-19. Study summary: Acute and convalescent COVID-19 specimens originated in the United States, Italy and Spain. T cells, B-cell-depleted T cells, or PBMCs provided the cDNA or gDNA that served as material.

A Seattle source enrolled patients during active infection and followed them longitudinally. Per the authors' pipeline: How many nucleated cells were present was estimated from reference gene primer amplification. This table comes from immunoSEQ multiplex PCR, and its TCRdb copy is limited to in-frame clones, with some not included. D and trimming were read from the DNA, whereas the V and J calls and clone size are those reported in that table. The table records 300,000 to 400,000 clones, approximately 91% of them present only once. This CDR3 has 13 amino acids. CDR1 is MNHEY and CDR2 is SMNVEV in the germline V gene (reference sequence). The germline V and J ends were trimmed by 2 bases and 6 bases, with 8 bases remaining between them.

What was sequenced was peripheral blood. The V call is TRBV27, the J call TRBJ1-5; unclear D gene. The TCR originated in an older woman with COVID-19, enrolled during active disease. In DNA, the CDR3 is TGTGCCAGCAGTTTAAATCGGGTTCAGCCCCAGCATTTT. This sequence encodes CASSLNRVQPQHF.